These 31 T cell receptor beta chains came from one sample sequenced in a study of cytotoxic CD8 clonotypes in ibrutinib-treated CLL. Assay: immunoSEQ multiplex PCR; the TCRdb copy retains only in-frame clones and omits some. Counted here are tens of thousands of clones, about nine tenths occurring once; the ten biggest clones make up approximately 3%. Specimen: PBMCs, collected after 12 months of ibrutinib treatment. The receptors come from a human donor with chronic lymphocytic leukemia.

This sequence joins TRBV29-1 and TRBJ1-5, with 10 bases matching TRBD1. The CDR3 covers 13 residues. Trimming took 7 bases from V and 5 from J; bases not matched to a gene: 5. The germline V gene encodes CDR1 SQVTM and CDR2 ANQGSEA. The CDR3 nucleotides are TGCAGCGCGGGACAGGGGCGATATCAGCCCCAGCATTTT. Translated, it gives CSAGQGRYQPQHF.

This chain links TRBV4-1 with TRBJ2-7; possible D gene TRBD2, 6 bases. Trimming left V 3 bases short and J 4 bases short, with 19 bases between. This CDR3 has 16 residues. CDR1 and CDR2 (germline): MGHRA, YSYEKL. The CDR3 protein is CASSQVVSGGNYEQYF. The CDR3 DNA reads as TGCGCCAGCAGCCAGGTAGTTAGCGGAGGAAATTACGAGCAGTACTTC.

The chain is built from TRBV5-1 and TRBJ2-1, with TRBD2 matching 9 bases. The CDR3 runs 16 residues. Trimming took 1 base from V and 5 from J; bases not matched to a gene: 7. Germline V gene lookup returns CDR1 SGHRS and CDR2 YFSETQ. CDR3 region: CASSLWGGRADNEQFF. CDR3 DNA sequence: TGCGCCAGCAGCTTGTGGGGCGGGAGGGCCGACAATGAGCAGTTCTTC.

The V and J genes are TRBV9 and TRBJ2-7; 8 nucleotides align to TRBD1. Germline CDR1 and CDR2: SGDLS and YYNGEE. There are 17 residues in the CDR3. With V trimmed by 0 bases and J by 5 bases, 13 bases remained unmatched. CDR3 DNA: TGTGCCAGCAGCGTAGGTCTTGTCGGGACAGGTTCCCACGAGCAGTACTTC. It encodes CASSVGLVGTGSHEQYF.

This chain uses TRBV6-6 with TRBJ1-4; TRBD1 aligns across 10 bases. Germline values: CDR1 MNHNY, CDR2 SVGAGI (reference sequence). CDR3 length: 16 amino acids. The trim removed 8 bases at V and 5 bases at J, leaving 11 bases unmatched. Here the CDR3 DNA reads TGTGCCAGCTACCAACCTGCGGGACAGGGGAATGAAAAACTGTTTTTT. This translates into CASYQPAGQGNEKLFF.

This clone was found a few times. This chain uses TRBV7-2 with TRBJ2-7; weak D call: TRBD2 (6 bases). Trimming shortened V by 0 bases and J by 0 bases, and 18 bases separated the two germline ends. The germline gives CDR1 SGHTA, CDR2 FQGNSA. This CDR3 is 18 amino acids long. The CDR3 nucleotides read TGTGCCAGCAGCTTAGCCTTTCTGGGCGGGGCGAACTCCTACGAGCAGTACTTC. This codes for CASSLAFLGGANSYEQYF.

The chain couples TRBV7-6 to TRBJ2-3; 9 nucleotides align to TRBD2. The CDR3 is 17 residues long. The V segment lost 1 base and the J segment 7 bases; nucleotides outside the gene matches: 12. Germline CDR1 and CDR2: SGHVS and FNYEAQ. In DNA, the CDR3 is TGTGCCAGCAGCTTAGGTTCTGCTAGCGGGATGGGAAATACGCAGTATTTT. Protein sequence: CASSLGSASGMGNTQYF.

This chain links TRBV6-5 with TRBJ2-1, with 9 bases fitting TRBD1. CDR3 size: 14 residues. In germline, CDR1 is MNHEY, CDR2 SVGAGI. V was pared by 5 bases and J by 5 bases, with 4 bases of the junction left unmatched. CDR3 in DNA: TGTGCCAGCAGTGCGGGACAGGGAGACAATGAGCAGTTCTTC. Translation: CASSAGQGDNEQFF.

J is TRBJ2-6 and V is TRBV4-2; maybe TRBD2 (6 bases). CDR3 length equals 17 residues. CDR1 and CDR2 (germline): LGHNA, YNFKEQ. The ends were cut back, 4 bases at V and 1 base at J, with 14 bases in the middle. The chain's CDR3 is CASSLAGSKSGANVLTF. In DNA, the CDR3 is TGTGCCAGCAGCCTGGCGGGATCCAAATCTGGGGCCAACGTCCTGACTTTC.

The chain recombines TRBV2 with TRBJ2-7, with D possibly being TRBD1 (5 bases). There are 12 residues in the CDR3. Trimming pared 4 bases from V and 6 bases from J, leaving 10 bases between. From germline, CDR1 is SNHLY and CDR2 FYNNEI. CDR3 bases: TGTGCCAGCAGTGGTGGGGCGAGCGAGCAGTACTTC. It encodes CASSGGASEQYF.

The V call is TRBV29-1, the J call TRBJ2-7; TRBD2 matches at 9 bases. This CDR3 spans 12 amino acids. CDR1 SQVTM and CDR2 ANQGSEA come from the germline V gene. V shed 6 bases and J 4 bases; nucleotides not matched to a gene: 4. The CDR3 here is CSVRLAAYEQYF. The CDR3 region has the DNA TGCAGCGTCAGACTAGCGGCATACGAGCAGTACTTC.

For the CDR3, the DNA is TGTGCCAGCAGCTTAGCCGGGACGGCCTACGAGCAGTACTTC. This encodes CASSLAGTAYEQYF. This chain joins TRBV7-2 and TRBJ2-7; D tentatively reads TRBD1 or TRBD2 (5 bases each). Trimming took off 0 bases at V and 2 bases at J, with 8 bases between the two ends. This CDR3 is 14 amino acids long. Germline V lookup: CDR1 SGHTA, CDR2 FQGNSA.

The gene calls are TRBV28 and TRBJ1-4; unclear D gene. The CDR3 extends over 14 amino acids. CDR1 is MDHEN and CDR2 is SYDVKM in the germline V gene. The germline V and J ends were trimmed by 5 bases and 0 bases, with 7 bases remaining between them. The DNA for the CDR3 is TGTGCCAGCAGTGGGGAGGCAACTAATGAAAAACTGTTTTTT. Translated: CASSGEATNEKLFF.

The CDR3 DNA is TGTGCCAGCAGACCAGATTTACGGGAGACCCAGTACTTC. It specifies CASRPDLRETQYF. This chain uses TRBV6-5 with TRBJ2-5; D is ambiguous. Trimming took off 6 bases at V and 5 bases at J, with 13 bases between the two ends. This CDR3 comprises 13 residues. The germline gives CDR1 MNHEY, CDR2 SVGAGI.

This chain connects TRBV28 to TRBJ1-4; 8 nucleotides agree with TRBD1. This CDR3 comprises 15 residues. V shed 4 bases, J shed 7 bases, and the junction held 8 bases outside the gene matches. The germline gives CDR1 MDHEN, CDR2 SYDVKM. The CDR3: CASSYPRGQVEKLFF. In nucleotides, the CDR3 is TGTGCCAGCAGTTATCCCAGGGGGCAGGTTGAAAAACTGTTTTTT. Full variable domain (remainder filled in from reference TRBV28 and TRBJ1-4): DVKVTQSSRYLVKRTGEKVFLECVQDMDHENMFWYRQDPGLGLRLIYFSYDVKMKEKGDIPEGYSVSREKKERFSLILESASTNQTSMYLCASSYPRGQVEKLFFGSGTQLSVL.

Here the CDR3 DNA reads TGTGCCAGCAGGACGCGACTAGCGGGAGCATCCGAGCAGTACTTC. Its protein product is CASRTRLAGASEQYF. This rearrangement joins TRBV11-2 to TRBJ2-7; 12 positions match TRBD2. Looked up from germline, CDR1 is SGHAT and CDR2 is FQNNGV. CDR3 length: 15 amino acids. J lost 6 bases, V lost 6 bases, and 9 bases had no gene match.

The chain uses TRBV7-9 and TRBJ2-3, with 11 bases fitting TRBD2. The CDR3 is 15 amino acids. The V and J ends lost 5 bases and 3 bases, in that order; junction bases with no gene match: 4. The germline CDR1 and CDR2 sequences are SEHNR and FQNEAQ (reference sequence). The CDR3 sequence: CASSPGTSGTDTQYF. The CDR3 nucleotides read TGTGCCAGCAGCCCCGGGACTAGCGGAACAGATACGCAGTATTTT.

This rearrangement joins TRBV10-1 to TRBJ2-2; D ambiguous. V shed 4 bases and J shed 7 bases, with 10 bases lying between them. Germline values: CDR1 WNHNN, CDR2 SYGVQD (reference sequence). The CDR3 runs to 13 residues. The CDR3 loop is CASSGSWYGELFF. The CDR3 region has the DNA TGCGCCAGCAGTGGTTCGTGGTACGGGGAGCTGTTTTTT.

The chain uses TRBV7-3 and TRBJ1-1; possible D gene TRBD1, 5 bases. Trimming shortened V by 0 bases and J by 1 base, and 9 bases separated the two germline ends. Germline V gives CDR1 SGHTA, CDR2 FQGTGA. CDR3 size: 15 residues. The CDR3 spells CASSLTFTGNTEAFF. The CDR3 DNA sequence: TGTGCCAGCAGCTTAACGTTTACAGGGAACACTGAAGCTTTCTTT.

About this clone itself: The sample holds other DNA sequences that translate to the same CDR3. The V and J genes are TRBV6-5 and TRBJ2-2; D uncertain. CDR1 is MNHEY and CDR2 is SVGAGI in the germline V gene. With 6 bases removed from V and 7 bases from J, the gap between germline ends came to 3 bases. The CDR3 extends over 10 amino acids. CDR3 protein: CASRDGELFF. The CDR3 DNA is TGTGCCAGCAGGGACGGGGAGCTGTTTTTT.

In this sample, this clone turned up a few times. The V call is TRBV18, the J call TRBJ1-2; TRBD1 agrees at 9 bases. Looked up from germline, CDR1 is KGHSH and CDR2 is LQKENI. CDR3 size: 14 residues. V lost 2 bases and J lost 4; bases outside the gene matches: 2. In DNA form, the CDR3 reads TGTGCCAGCTCACCAAGGGGACAGGGCTATGGCTACACCTTC. Protein: CASSPRGQGYGYTF.

The chain employs TRBV7-9 and TRBJ1-1; D is possibly TRBD1 (5 bases). Germline CDR1 is SEHNR and CDR2 is FQNEAQ (reference sequence). CDR3 length: 15 residues. Trimming pared 5 bases from V and 1 base from J, leaving 14 bases between. CDR3 region: CASSRQSLENTEAFF. CDR3 sequence (DNA): TGTGCCAGCAGCCGACAGTCACTAGAGAACACTGAAGCTTTCTTT.

V gene TRBV5-8 combines with J gene TRBJ2-5; D gene ambiguous. Germline CDR1 SGHTS, CDR2 YDEGEE. The length of the CDR3 is 14 residues. The V gene lost 2 bases and the J gene lost 5 bases, with 13 bases spanning the gap. Here the CDR3 DNA reads TGTGCCAGCAGCTTCTGGACCCAGTTTGAGACCCAGTACTTC. Translating it yields CASSFWTQFETQYF.

The V gene is TRBV27, the J gene TRBJ2-7; TRBD1 agrees at 11 bases. Germline V gives CDR1 MNHEY, CDR2 SMNVEV (reference sequence). Trimming at V came to 3 bases and at J to 7 bases, leaving 5 bases not matched to a gene. The CDR3 loop spans 14 amino acids. The CDR3 nucleotides are TGTGCCAGCAGTTTTGGACAGGGGGCGGGGGAGCAGTACTTC. Protein product: CASSFGQGAGEQYF.

The rearrangement uses TRBV9 and TRBJ1-2; D not certain. V lost 0 bases, J lost 2 bases, and 5 bases lay in between. This CDR3 has 13 amino acids. Germline loops: CDR1 SGDLS, CDR2 YYNGEE. CDR3 coding DNA: TGTGCCAGCAGCGTAGAAAGGAACTATGGCTACACCTTC. It encodes CASSVERNYGYTF.

This chain uses TRBV6-1 with TRBJ2-7; D call uncertain. V lost 2 bases and J 7 bases, leaving 9 bases between the germline ends. This CDR3 spans 12 amino acids. Germline V gene lookup returns CDR1 MNHNS and CDR2 SASEGT. CDR3 sequence reads: CASSEQSSEQYF. The CDR3 DNA reads TGTGCCAGCAGTGAACAAAGTTCAGAGCAGTACTTC.

The gene calls are TRBV7-9 and TRBJ2-1; D is unresolved. CDR1 SEHNR and CDR2 FQNEAQ come from the germline V gene (reference sequence). The length of the CDR3 is 14 residues. V was clipped by 5 bases and J by 15 bases, with 23 bases between them. CDR3 region: CASSPRIEPVVLFF. In DNA, the CDR3 is TGTGCCAGCAGCCCACGCATCGAGCCAGTGGTTTTGTTCTTC.

This sequence joins TRBV7-6 and TRBJ1-1; no firm D call. CDR1 and CDR2 (germline): SGHVS, FNYEAQ. This CDR3 is 17 amino acids long. Trimming removed 5 bases from V and 3 bases from J, with 22 bases in between. The CDR3 sequence: CASSPPRGRKGYTEAFF. The CDR3 region has the DNA TGTGCCAGCAGCCCCCCGCGCGGACGGAAAGGATACACTGAAGCTTTCTTT.

The gene calls are TRBV19 and TRBJ1-2; TRBD1 might be the D (5 bases). CDR3 length: 14 residues. Germline V CDR1 and CDR2: LNHDA, SQIVND (reference sequence). Trimming stripped 1 base from V and 5 bases from J, with 11 bases between. The CDR3 sequence: CASSIVGAAYGYTF. CDR3 DNA: TGTGCCAGTAGTATAGTCGGGGCTGCGTATGGCTACACCTTC.

This clone appeared once. The chain recombines TRBV27 with TRBJ2-7, with 9 bases matching TRBD2. With 4 bases clipped from V and 1 base from J, the junction kept 8 bases outside the gene matches. Germline CDR1 reads MNHEY; CDR2 reads SMNVEV (reference sequence). This CDR3 region has 16 residues. CDR3 in DNA: TGTGCCAGCAGTTCCGAAGGACTAGCGAAATCCTACGAGCAGTACTTC. It codes for CASSSEGLAKSYEQYF.

This chain uses TRBV29-1 with TRBJ2-3; D might be TRBD1 (6 bases). Looked up from germline, CDR1 is SQVTM and CDR2 is ANQGSEA. The CDR3 runs to 14 residues. V lost 7 bases to trimming and J lost 2 bases, with 16 bases between them. The CDR3 DNA follows: TGCAGCGCAGGGGCGGAATATAACACAGATACGCAGTATTTT. Residues: CSAGAEYNTDTQYF.